This T cell receptor beta chain was observed in a study of CD8 T cells in ankylosing spondylitis. Overall study findings and caveats: There was a TCR beta motif, made of eight highly homologous variants, that appeared characteristic of ankylosing spondylitis blood. Disease-linked clones bore a CD8+ phenotype and were relatively rare in peripheral blood.

Quantitative 5'-RACE with molecular barcodes was used to make the TCR beta libraries. TCRdb ran MiXCR on the 5' RACE reads and lists one entry per CDR3 protein. This table has about 800,000 distinct CDR3 sequences, roughly 12% appearing once. This clonotype was seen a handful of times. The antigen remains undetermined. Per germline, CDR1 ENHRY and CDR2 SYGVKD. Trimming shortened V by 10 bases and J by 2 bases, and 6 bases separated the two germline ends. The CDR3 spans 11 residues. This chain joins TRBV10-3 and TRBJ2-1; the D gene is possibly TRBD2 (5 bases). The sequence came from a male donor with ankylosing spondylitis. The sequencing input was blood, either unsorted or a sorted T cell fraction (not recorded which). The CDR3 DNA reads TGTGCCAACGGGGCCTACAATGAGCAGTTCTTC. Protein product: CANGAYNEQFF.